This section outlines one TCR beta chain sequence together with its context. This entry comes from a study of blood T cell repertoires in COVID-19. Study-level information: Acute and convalescent COVID-19 specimens originated in the United States, Italy and Spain. The analysed material was cDNA or gDNA that came from T cells, B-cell-depleted T cells, or PBMCs.

Original methodology: The assay estimated nucleated cells by amplifying reference gene primers. Using immunoSEQ multiplex PCR, the repertoire was profiled, and TCRdb retains in-frame clones only, with some absent. That table is the source of V, J and clone size, and D and trimming were worked out from the DNA. The sample has fewer than 60,000 clones, more than 80% seen once; the top ten hold under 6.5%. This CDR3 spans 12 amino acids. The J segment lost 5 bases and the V segment lost 5 bases, leaving 0 bases of the junction unmatched. Germline loops: CDR1 GTSNPN, CDR2 SVGIG (reference sequence). This TCR derives from a man between 60 and 75 years old with acute or convalescent COVID-19. J is TRBJ1-6 and V is TRBV30; 7 nucleotides align to TRBD1. What was sequenced was peripheral blood. CDR3 sequence reads: CAWGQDNSPLHF. CDR3 in DNA: TGTGCCTGGGGACAGGATAATTCACCCCTCCACTTT.